The present T cell receptor (beta chain) was sequenced within a study of CD8 T cells in ankylosing spondylitis. Study-wide results and caveats: Matched ankylosing spondylitis synovial fluid reportedly showed significant enrichment of disease-linked clones. There was a TCR beta motif, made of eight highly homologous variants, that appeared characteristic of ankylosing spondylitis blood.

Libraries of TCR beta came from quantitative 5'-RACE with molecular barcodes. TCRdb reprocessed the 5' RACE reads via MiXCR and lists one record per CDR3 protein. The profile shows about 540,000 distinct CDR3 sequences, 9.5% to 15% of them singletons. CDR3 length: 17 residues. The V gene end was trimmed by 3 bases and the J gene end by 6 bases; junction bases not matched to a gene: 11. Germline V gene data show CDR1 as SGHAT and CDR2 as FQNNGV. Concerning this clonotype: What it recognizes is unknown.

This clonotype originated in a male donor with ankylosing spondylitis. The chain links TRBV11-2 to TRBJ2-2; 9 nucleotides line up with TRBD1. Sequencing used blood, either unsorted or a sorted T cell fraction (not recorded which). This chain's CDR3 is CASSLGPGQGPAGELFF. The CDR3 DNA sequence: TGTGCCAGCAGCTTGGGGCCGGGACAGGGCCCAGCCGGGGAGCTGTTTTTT.